The clone carrying this T cell receptor (beta chain) was observed many times. These data are taken from a study of early T cells in non-severe SARS-CoV-2 infection. A single record per CDR3 protein comes from TCRdb applying MiXCR to the 5' RACE reads. The table has roughly 30,000 distinct CDR3 sequences, roughly 4.7% seen once. The germline V gene has CDR1 DFQATT and CDR2 SNEGSKA (reference sequence). The CDR3 totals 13 residues. The ends were cut back, 7 bases at V and 5 bases at J, with 16 bases in the middle. The sample taken for sequencing was whole blood. J is TRBJ2-3 and V is TRBV20-1; D ambiguous. The sequence came from an adult who was a healthcare worker with PCR-confirmed SARS-CoV-2 infection or an uninfected control (not recorded which). The CDR3: CSVRASVLDTQYF. The CDR3, as DNA: TGCAGTGTTCGGGCCAGCGTGTTAGATACGCAGTATTTT.